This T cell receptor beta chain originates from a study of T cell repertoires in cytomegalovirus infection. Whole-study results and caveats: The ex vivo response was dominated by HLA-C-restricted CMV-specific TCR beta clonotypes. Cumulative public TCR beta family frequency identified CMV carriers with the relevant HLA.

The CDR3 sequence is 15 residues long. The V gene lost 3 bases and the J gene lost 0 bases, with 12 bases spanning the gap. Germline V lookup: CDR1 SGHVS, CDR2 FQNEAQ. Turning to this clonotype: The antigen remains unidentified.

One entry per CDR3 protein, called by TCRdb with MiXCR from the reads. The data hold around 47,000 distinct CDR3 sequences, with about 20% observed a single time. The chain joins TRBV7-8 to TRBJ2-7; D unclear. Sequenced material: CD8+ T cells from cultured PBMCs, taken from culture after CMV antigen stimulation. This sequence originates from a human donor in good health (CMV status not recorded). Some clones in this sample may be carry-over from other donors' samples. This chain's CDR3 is CASSFLPASSYEQYF. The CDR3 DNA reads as TGTGCCAGCAGCTTTCTCCCAGCGAGCTCCTACGAGCAGTACTTC.